This is a list of T cell receptor beta chains from one sample in a study of human T cells and chemical hapten exposure. MiXCR, applied by TCRdb to the 5' RACE reads, yields one record per CDR3 protein. There are about 81,000 distinct CDR3 sequences in the sample; about 7.7% occur only once, and approximately 2.5% lies in the top ten. The receptors here all came from a male donor in good health. The CDR3 runs from the conserved cysteine through the conserved F or W. Each record gives: D gene, clone size, V gene, J gene, CDR3 protein, CDR3 DNA. A D gene is named only where the DNA matches it firmly. A row's size may be missing; if present it is once, few, many or a size class.

D: .; size: many; V: TRBV12-3/TRBV12-4; J: TRBJ2-5; CDR3: CASSLSGVETQYF; DNA: TGTGCCAGCAGTTTATCGGGGGTCGAGACCCAGTACTTC
D: TRBD2; size: many; V: TRBV29-1; J: TRBJ2-7; CDR3: CSVEDPAGGTYEQYF; DNA: TGCAGCGTTGAAGATCCAGCGGGAGGCACCTACGAGCAGTACTTC
D: .; size: .; V: TRBV12-3/TRBV12-4; J: TRBJ2-3; CDR3: CASRLDRSSDTQYF; DNA: TGTGCCAGCAGGCTGGACCGAAGCTCAGATACGCAGTATTTT
D: .; size: few; V: TRBV5-1; J: TRBJ1-1; CDR3: CASSLDRSQPEAFF; DNA: TGCGCCAGCAGCCTAGACAGGTCTCAGCCTGAAGCTTTCTTT
D: TRBD2; size: many; V: TRBV12-3/TRBV12-4; J: TRBJ2-5; CDR3: CASCRGVAGQETQYF; DNA: TGTGCCAGCTGTAGGGGAGTAGCGGGCCAAGAGACCCAGTACTTC
D: .; size: few; V: TRBV5-1; J: TRBJ1-1; CDR3: CASSLGRGRNTEAFF; DNA: TGCGCCAGCAGCTTGGGCAGAGGTCGGAACACTGAAGCTTTCTTT
D: .; size: many; V: TRBV9; J: TRBJ2-3; CDR3: CASSGTVPDTQYF; DNA: TGTGCCAGCAGCGGGACTGTCCCAGATACGCAGTATTTT
D: .; size: .; V: TRBV10-2; J: TRBJ2-3; CDR3: CASSERVPASGAHTDTQYF; DNA: TGCGCCAGCAGTGAGAGAGTGCCCGCCAGCGGAGCTCACACAGATACGCAGTATTTT
D: TRBD2; size: few; V: TRBV6-1; J: TRBJ2-7; CDR3: CASSEGTSGTTYEQYF; DNA: TGTGCCAGCAGTGAAGGCACTAGCGGGACCACCTACGAGCAGTACTTC
D: TRBD2; size: many; V: TRBV9; J: TRBJ2-3; CDR3: CASHVPSGRDTDTQYF; DNA: TGTGCCAGCCACGTTCCCAGCGGGAGGGACACAGATACGCAGTATTTT
D: .; size: .; V: TRBV4-3; J: TRBJ2-2; CDR3: CASSQDGRGANTGELFF; DNA: TGCGCCAGCAGCCAAGATGGGAGGGGGGCGAACACCGGGGAGCTGTTTTTT
D: TRBD1; size: many; V: TRBV20-1; J: TRBJ1-6; CDR3: CSARGQEESSPLHF; DNA: TGCAGTGCACGCGGACAGGAGGAAAGTTCACCCCTCCACTTT
D: TRBD1; size: .; V: TRBV30; J: TRBJ1-6; CDR3: CASNLQGGRSPLHF; DNA: TGTGCCTCAAATTTACAGGGGGGCAGGTCACCCCTCCACTTT
D: .; size: few; V: TRBV18; J: TRBJ1-1; CDR3: CASSPLGENTEAFF; DNA: TGTGCCAGCTCACCACTGGGAGAGAACACTGAAGCTTTCTTT
D: .; size: .; V: TRBV2; J: TRBJ1-1; CDR3: CASSPYNTEAFF; DNA: TGTGCCAGCAGTCCCTATAACACTGAAGCTTTCTTT
D: TRBD2; size: .; V: TRBV18; J: TRBJ2-7; CDR3: CASSPPGLAGRSYEQYF; DNA: TGTGCCAGCTCACCACCGGGCCTAGCGGGCCGCTCCTACGAGCAGTACTTC
D: .; size: many; V: TRBV11-2; J: TRBJ2-7; CDR3: CASSSVISSYEQYF; DNA: TGTGCCAGCAGCTCCGTTATCAGCTCCTACGAGCAGTACTTC
D: .; size: .; V: TRBV23-1; J: TRBJ1-2; CDR3: CASSPIGEADGYTF; DNA: TGCGCCAGCAGCCCTATTGGGGAAGCAGATGGCTACACCTTC
D: .; size: .; V: TRBV7-9; J: TRBJ1-6; CDR3: CASSPLGGDRNSPLHF; DNA: TGTGCCAGCAGTCCCCTCGGGGGGGATCGTAATTCACCCCTCCACTTT
D: .; size: many; V: TRBV7-9; J: TRBJ2-2; CDR3: CASSLSAGELFF; DNA: TGTGCCAGCAGCTTAAGCGCCGGGGAGCTGTTTTTT
D: .; size: once; V: TRBV2; J: TRBJ2-1; CDR3: CASTLYNEQFF; DNA: TGTGCCAGCACCTTATACAATGAGCAGTTCTTC
D: TRBD1; size: few; V: TRBV5-1; J: TRBJ2-5; CDR3: CASRLGQGGETQYF; DNA: TGCGCCAGCCGTTTAGGACAGGGCGGAGAGACCCAGTACTTC
D: .; size: many; V: TRBV29-1; J: TRBJ2-2; CDR3: CSVEDLARTGELFF; DNA: TGCAGCGTTGAAGATCTAGCTAGGACCGGGGAGCTGTTTTTT
D: .; size: .; V: TRBV18; J: TRBJ1-4; CDR3: CASSPPSFEKLFF; DNA: TGTGCCAGCTCACCACCAAGCTTTGAAAAACTGTTTTTT
D: .; size: .; V: TRBV10-3; J: TRBJ2-7; CDR3: CAIRVGVSSYEQYF; DNA: TGTGCCATCAGAGTTGGCGTAAGCTCCTACGAGCAGTACTTC
D: .; size: few; V: TRBV20-1; J: TRBJ2-1; CDR3: CSARGLGTGRNNEQFF; DNA: TGCAGTGCTAGAGGTTTGGGAACAGGGCGGAACAATGAGCAGTTCTTC
D: .; size: many; V: TRBV7-2; J: TRBJ2-3; CDR3: CASSSTRGSGDTQYF; DNA: TGTGCCAGCAGCTCAACGCGAGGCTCGGGAGATACGCAGTATTTT
D: .; size: many; V: TRBV3-1; J: TRBJ2-7; CDR3: CASSQEPDPTYEQYF; DNA: TGTGCCAGCAGCCAAGAACCCGACCCGACCTACGAGCAGTACTTC
D: .; size: .; V: TRBV5-1; J: TRBJ2-1; CDR3: CASSPDSYNEEFF; DNA: TGCGCCAGCAGTCCGGACTCGTACAATGAGGAGTTCTTC
D: TRBD2; size: .; V: TRBV2; J: TRBJ2-3; CDR3: CASSPKLAGEPGDTQYF; DNA: TGTGCCAGCAGCCCTAAACTAGCGGGAGAGCCGGGAGATACGCAGTATTTT
D: .; size: many; V: TRBV6-2/TRBV6-3; J: TRBJ2-3; CDR3: CASSSDSWRKDTQYF; DNA: TGTGCCAGCAGTTCCGACTCGTGGAGAAAAGATACGCAGTATTTT
D: .; size: few; V: TRBV11-2; J: TRBJ2-2; CDR3: CASSLDWGSGPTGELFF; DNA: TGTGCCAGCAGCTTAGATTGGGGGTCAGGTCCCACCGGGGAGCTGTTTTTT
D: TRBD1; size: few; V: TRBV7-9; J: TRBJ2-1; CDR3: CASSQRTGVWQFF; DNA: TGTGCCAGCAGCCAACGGACAGGGGTCTGGCAGTTCTTC
D: .; size: few; V: TRBV29-1; J: TRBJ2-5; CDR3: CSVVAGLETQYF; DNA: TGCAGCGTTGTTGCGGGGCTGGAGACCCAGTACTTC
D: .; size: many; V: TRBV20-1; J: TRBJ1-3; CDR3: CSARALGGYGNTIYF; DNA: TGCAGTGCTAGAGCCCTAGGGGGATATGGAAACACCATATATTTT
D: TRBD1; size: few; V: TRBV7-6; J: TRBJ1-4; CDR3: CASSLGADRAANEKLFF; DNA: TGTGCCAGCAGCTTAGGTGCGGACAGGGCGGCTAATGAAAAACTGTTTTTT